This is a list of T cell receptor beta chains from one sample in a study of T-cell memory formation after mild COVID-19. TCRdb recomputed calls from the 5' RACE reads with MiXCR, one row per CDR3 protein. The sample has under 400,000 distinct CDR3 sequences, over 25% seen once. The sample consisted of PBMCs or a T cell subset sorted from them (not recorded which). The receptors stem from an adult woman who had mild COVID-19 (a few samples of this study predate the infection). Cell type and time point are not known. CDR3s include the opening cysteine and the closing phenylalanine or tryptophan. A D gene is named only where the DNA matches it firmly. Clone size is shown for a subset of rows, as once, few, many or a class of expanded clone.

size: -; J: TRBJ2-3; V: TRBV7-9; D: TRBD1; DNA: TGTGCCAGCAGCTTACTAGACAGGGGGGCCACAGATACGCAGTATTTT; CDR3: CASSLLDRGATDTQYF
size: -; J: TRBJ2-1; V: TRBV29-1; D: -; DNA: TGCAGCCTTGTTGAATGGGGCCATGAGCAGTTCTTC; CDR3: CSLVEWGHEQFF
size: -; J: TRBJ2-7; V: TRBV6-2/TRBV6-3; D: TRBD2; DNA: TGTGCCAGCAGTTACTCTGGAGGGTTCGGACTAGCGGGACGTTACGAGCAGTACTTC; CDR3: CASSYSGGFGLAGRYEQYF
size: few; J: TRBJ2-3; V: TRBV4-1; D: TRBD2; DNA: TGCGCCAGCAGCCAAGATGATCAGCGGGGGGGTAGAAATACGCAGTATTTT; CDR3: CASSQDDQRGGRNTQYF
size: few; J: TRBJ2-2; V: TRBV11-2; D: TRBD2; DNA: TGTGCCAGCAGCTTGAGCGGGGCGATCACCGGGGAGCTGTTTTTT; CDR3: CASSLSGAITGELFF
size: few; J: TRBJ2-1; V: TRBV7-8; D: -; DNA: TGTGCCAGCAGCCCCTACGGCAATGAGCAGTTCTTC; CDR3: CASSPYGNEQFF
size: -; J: TRBJ2-7; V: TRBV11-3; D: TRBD2; DNA: TGTGCCAGCACAGCGGGAGGCTCCTACGAGCAGTACTTC; CDR3: CASTAGGSYEQYF
size: few; J: TRBJ2-3; V: TRBV5-1; D: TRBD2; DNA: TGCGCCAGCAGCCAAGGAGCGGGGGGTTTCATAGATACGCAGTATTTT; CDR3: CASSQGAGGFIDTQYF
size: -; J: TRBJ2-7; V: TRBV18; D: -; DNA: TGTGCCAGCTCACCACAGGTGACAGGTTCGAGCTCCTACGAGCAGTACTTC; CDR3: CASSPQVTGSSSYEQYF
size: -; J: TRBJ2-2; V: TRBV2; D: -; DNA: TGTGCCAGCAGTGTCAACGGGGGGCCCACCGGGGAGCTGTTTTTT; CDR3: CASSVNGGPTGELFF
size: once; J: TRBJ1-3; V: TRBV19; D: -; DNA: TGTGCCAGTTCCTGGGGGTCCTACTCTGGAAACACCATATATTTT; CDR3: CASSWGSYSGNTIYF
size: few; J: TRBJ2-7; V: TRBV5-1; D: -; DNA: TGCGCCAGCAGCTACTACGGGACTTCCTACGAGCAGTACTTC; CDR3: CASSYYGTSYEQYF
size: few; J: TRBJ1-6; V: TRBV28; D: -; DNA: TGTGCCAGCAGGGGGAGGGCCGGGGCCTATAATTCACCCCTCCACTTT; CDR3: CASRGRAGAYNSPLHF
size: -; J: TRBJ1-1; V: TRBV12-3/TRBV12-4; D: -; DNA: TGTGCCAGCAGTATTGCGGACAGCCAGTACTCTGAAGCTTTCTTT; CDR3: CASSIADSQYSEAFF
size: -; J: TRBJ1-2; V: TRBV18; D: TRBD1; DNA: TGTGCCAGCTCACAGACTACAGGGGGCGTAGACGGCTACACCTTC; CDR3: CASSQTTGGVDGYTF
size: few; J: TRBJ2-5; V: TRBV18; D: -; DNA: TGTGCCAGCTCACCACCGGCAGAAGAGACCCAGTACTTC; CDR3: CASSPPAEETQYF
size: few; J: TRBJ2-4; V: TRBV12-3/TRBV12-4; D: TRBD1; DNA: TGTGCCAGCAGTCCCTCAGGGGGTCCCCACGCTCTAGCCAAAAACATTCAGTACTTC; CDR3: CASSPSGGPHALAKNIQYF
size: -; J: TRBJ1-2; V: TRBV20-1; D: -; DNA: TGCAGTGCTAGAGAGCTCCACCCCGGGGACACCAACTATGGCTACACCTTC; CDR3: CSARELHPGDTNYGYTF
size: -; J: TRBJ1-6; V: TRBV1; D: -; DNA: TGCACCAGCAGCCAAAGGGGGGGACAGTTTTATTCACCCCTCCACTTT; CDR3: CTSSQRGGQFYSPLHF
size: -; J: TRBJ1-1; V: TRBV6-5; D: TRBD1; DNA: TGTGCCAGCAGTAGAGCTGGACAGGTAAGAGGAGCTTTCTTT; CDR3: CASSRAGQVRGAFF
size: few; J: TRBJ2-1; V: TRBV7-3; D: TRBD2; DNA: TGTGCCAGCAGCTCGACTAGCGGGGGGGCTTCCTACAATGAGCAGTTCTTC; CDR3: CASSSTSGGASYNEQFF
size: few; J: TRBJ2-2; V: TRBV29-1; D: -; DNA: TGCAGCGTTGAACGGGGGGCGGTGACCAACACCGGGGAGCTGTTTTTT; CDR3: CSVERGAVTNTGELFF
size: -; J: TRBJ1-1; V: TRBV29-1; D: -; DNA: TGCAGCGTCGTAGGGAACACTGAAGCTTTCTTT; CDR3: CSVVGNTEAFF
size: many; J: TRBJ2-3; V: TRBV20-1; D: TRBD2; DNA: TGCAGTGCTAGGGCCTCGTGGACTAGCGGGAGCACAGATACGCAGTATTTT; CDR3: CSARASWTSGSTDTQYF
size: few; J: TRBJ2-5; V: TRBV12-3/TRBV12-4; D: TRBD1; DNA: TGTGCCAGCAGTTTGGTTTGGTCGTATGACAGGGTGTCCCAGTACTTC; CDR3: CASSLVWSYDRVSQYF
size: -; J: TRBJ2-2; V: TRBV5-5; D: -; DNA: TGTGCCAGCAGCTTGAACTTCGACACCGGGGAGCTGTTTTTT; CDR3: CASSLNFDTGELFF
size: few; J: TRBJ2-3; V: TRBV20-1; D: TRBD1; DNA: TGCAGTGCCATCACAGGGGGAATGTGGACAGATACGCAGTATTTT; CDR3: CSAITGGMWTDTQYF
size: many; J: TRBJ2-3; V: TRBV29-1; D: TRBD1; DNA: TGCAGCGTTGAAGATCCCACGACAGGGGGCGTAGATACGCAGTATTTT; CDR3: CSVEDPTTGGVDTQYF
size: -; J: TRBJ2-7; V: TRBV4-1; D: -; DNA: TGCGCCAGCAGCCAGATCAAGGGGGAGCAGTACTTC; CDR3: CASSQIKGEQYF
size: -; J: TRBJ2-5; V: TRBV20-1; D: -; DNA: TGCAGTGCCTTGGGACTTTTACAAGAGACCCAGTACTTC; CDR3: CSALGLLQETQYF
size: few; J: TRBJ1-6; V: TRBV7-2; D: -; DNA: TGTGCCAGCAGCTACAGGGCAGCCTCCTATAATTCACCCCTCCACTTT; CDR3: CASSYRAASYNSPLHF
size: -; J: TRBJ1-3; V: TRBV29-1; D: -; DNA: TGCAGCGTTGACGCTGGAAACACCATATATTTT; CDR3: CSVDAGNTIYF
size: once; J: TRBJ1-1; V: TRBV20-1; D: -; DNA: TGCAGTGCTAGCAGTTCCCGGGGGGACACTGAAGCTTTCTTT; CDR3: CSASSSRGDTEAFF
size: few; J: TRBJ2-5; V: TRBV5-1; D: TRBD1; DNA: TGCGCCAGCAGCTTTGTTGGACAGGGAAAAGAGACCCAGTACTTC; CDR3: CASSFVGQGKETQYF
size: once; J: TRBJ2-1; V: TRBV7-8; D: TRBD1; DNA: TGTGCCAGCAGCCCGAGACAGGGTGCAGGGTTGGAGCAGTTCTTC; CDR3: CASSPRQGAGLEQFF
size: few; J: TRBJ2-7; V: TRBV5-1; D: TRBD2; DNA: TGCGCCAGCAGCCCCGGGACTAGCGGTTTACAGTACTTC; CDR3: CASSPGTSGLQYF
size: -; J: TRBJ2-7; V: TRBV7-2; D: -; DNA: TGTGCCAGCAGCTTATACGGGCCCTACGAGCAGTACTTC; CDR3: CASSLYGPYEQYF
size: -; J: TRBJ1-4; V: TRBV7-8; D: -; DNA: TGTGCCAGCACTCGGGGGACCCCAACTAATGAAAAACTGTTTTTT; CDR3: CASTRGTPTNEKLFF
size: -; J: TRBJ2-2; V: TRBV7-9; D: -; DNA: TGTGCCAGCAGCCGCGGGACCCTGAACACCGGGGAGCTGTTTTTT; CDR3: CASSRGTLNTGELFF
size: -; J: TRBJ2-1; V: TRBV5-1; D: TRBD1; DNA: TGCGCCAGTGCACAGGGGGTCGGTGTTGGCAATGAGCAGTTCTTC; CDR3: CASAQGVGVGNEQFF
size: -; J: TRBJ2-7; V: TRBV7-9; D: TRBD2; DNA: TGTGCCAGCAGCTTTGCGGGAGCCCCCTACGAGCAGTACTTC; CDR3: CASSFAGAPYEQYF
size: -; J: TRBJ2-1; V: TRBV9; D: -; DNA: TGTGCCAGCAGCGTCGAGCCCTTAAAGGGGCAGTTCTTC; CDR3: CASSVEPLKGQFF
size: -; J: TRBJ2-7; V: TRBV5-1; D: -; DNA: TGCGCCAGCAGCTTGGCCGCTGACTACGAGCAGTACTTC; CDR3: CASSLAADYEQYF
size: once; J: TRBJ2-7; V: TRBV11-1; D: -; DNA: TGTGCCAGCAGCTTATTCGGTGTAGCTCTCGAGCAGTACTTC; CDR3: CASSLFGVALEQYF
size: -; J: TRBJ1-1; V: TRBV27; D: TRBD1; DNA: TGTGCCAGCAGTCCTGGGACAGATATGAACACTGAAGCTTTCTTT; CDR3: CASSPGTDMNTEAFF
size: once; J: TRBJ1-2; V: TRBV29-1; D: -; DNA: TGCAGCGTGACTCAGACAGGAAACTATGGCTACACCTTC; CDR3: CSVTQTGNYGYTF
size: -; J: TRBJ1-1; V: TRBV5-1; D: TRBD1; DNA: TGCGCCAGCAGCTTGGACAGGGGGCCCGGGAACACTGAAGCTTTCTTT; CDR3: CASSLDRGPGNTEAFF
size: -; J: TRBJ2-5; V: TRBV27; D: -; DNA: TGTGCCAGCGTTTTATCATTCCAGGGCTACCAAGAGACCCAGTACTTC; CDR3: CASVLSFQGYQETQYF
size: -; J: TRBJ2-4; V: TRBV10-3; D: -; DNA: TGTGCCATCTGTCCCGACACCAAAAACATTCAGTACTTC; CDR3: CAICPDTKNIQYF
size: -; J: TRBJ2-7; V: TRBV20-1; D: TRBD1; DNA: TGCAGTGCTAGAAGAACAAGGGACAGGGGATCCTACGAGCAGTACTTC; CDR3: CSARRTRDRGSYEQYF
size: -; J: TRBJ1-2; V: TRBV7-8; D: TRBD1; DNA: TGTGCCAGCAGCCCGGGGGACAGGAGACCCTATGGCTACACCTTC; CDR3: CASSPGDRRPYGYTF
size: -; J: TRBJ1-2; V: TRBV11-2; D: -; DNA: TGTGCCAGCAGCTTAGGGGGCAGTTTCTATGGCTACACCTTC; CDR3: CASSLGGSFYGYTF
size: -; J: TRBJ2-7; V: TRBV7-9; D: TRBD1; DNA: TGTGCCAGCAGCGTGGGACAGGGCCTAAGCGAGCAGTACTTC; CDR3: CASSVGQGLSEQYF
size: many; J: TRBJ2-5; V: TRBV5-1; D: -; DNA: TGCGCCAGCAGCCGGCAGGGAGGCCAAGAGACCCAGTACTTC; CDR3: CASSRQGGQETQYF
size: -; J: TRBJ2-7; V: TRBV12-3/TRBV12-4; D: TRBD1; DNA: TGTGCCAGCAGTCCCTACAGGGGGTACGAGCAGTACTTC; CDR3: CASSPYRGYEQYF
size: few; J: TRBJ2-1; V: TRBV10-3; D: TRBD2; DNA: TGTGCCATCACCAGGGGACTAGCGGAAAACAATGAGCAGTTCTTC; CDR3: CAITRGLAENNEQFF
size: few; J: TRBJ2-7; V: TRBV6-5; D: -; DNA: TGTGCCAGCAGTCCTTCCCTCTACCGGACCTACGAGCAGTACTTC; CDR3: CASSPSLYRTYEQYF